This TCR beta chain was obtained from a study of vaccination effects on CD4 cells after COVID-19. Study results and caveats: Clones of infection and vaccine origin contracted markedly late after vaccination. There were few convalescent patients in the study and no early post-infection timepoints. Cross-reactivity toward common cold coronaviruses was confined to only 1 of 255 vaccine-induced clones in healthy vaccinees.

For this clone: Its antigen is unidentified.

Trimming took 3 bases from V and 5 from J, leaving 11 bases between them. The germline gives CDR1 SGHRS, CDR2 YFSETQ. This CDR3 has 13 residues. The repertoire was sequenced with immunoSEQ multiplex PCR; TCRdb's copy has only in-frame clones and lacks some. This table holds tens of thousands of clones, around 79% found once. Antigen-specific CD4+ T cell clonotypes were called by their expansion after viral peptide-pool culture in ViraFEST. Culturing for about 10 days preceded CD4+ T cell isolation. Recipients of the vaccine had no prior SARS-CoV-2 infection and negative nucleocapsid antibodies. The TCR sequence derives from a human donor who received a COVID-19 vaccine. J is TRBJ2-5 and V is TRBV5-1; D not certain. Sample: CD4+ T cells from PBMCs cultured with HCoV-NL63 spike peptides, taken before COVID-19 vaccination. DNA of the CDR3: TGCGCCAGCAGCTCCCGGGCCCAGGAGACCCAGTACTTC. Protein sequence: CASSSRAQETQYF.